This T cell receptor beta chain was captured in a study of blood T cell repertoires in COVID-19. Study information: PBMCs, B-cell-depleted T cells, or T cells were the source of the cDNA or gDNA that made up the material.

Adults between roughly 18 and 100 years of age took part from 20 to 25 US areas. V trimming: 5 bases; J trimming: 4 bases; junction bases outside the gene matches: 7. Germline V lookup: CDR1 SGHVS, CDR2 FQNEAQ. This CDR3 spans 15 amino acids. The protocol was immunoSEQ multiplex PCR, while the TCRdb copy is restricted to in-frame clones and leaves out a portion. The sample holds under 300,000 clones, 88% seen once. Sequencing used PBMCs or T cells enriched from blood (not recorded which). This receptor was taken from a middle-aged woman with acute COVID-19. This chain links TRBV7-8 with TRBJ2-3; TRBD1 matches 9 bases. CDR3 DNA sequence: TGTGCCAGCAGCCCCGGGGACAGGGTCGCAGATACGCAGTATTTT. It encodes CASSPGDRVADTQYF.